The source of this T cell receptor (beta chain) is a study of shared clonotypes between healthy human individuals. Study information: Each donor contributed plates that comprised three CD4 naive, three CD4 memory, two CD8 naive and one CD8 memory.

V trimming: 5 bases; J trimming: 7 bases; junction bases outside the gene matches: 4. This CDR3 has 12 residues. Germline values: CDR1 MNHNY, CDR2 SVGAGI (reference sequence). Notes on this clone: Its antigen is not identified.

CD8 memory fractions consisted of CD45RO+ and CCR7-negative CD45RA+ TemRA cells together. Study observations and caveats: It was the non-shared clonotypes that had lower generation probabilities than clonotypes shared by all four donors. Estimated clonotype richness was generally higher in naive than memory subsets.

Clones were sequenced by immunoSEQ multiplex PCR, and TCRdb holds only the in-frame ones, with some missing. This table has about 110,000 clones, over 65% appearing once. The clonotype originates from a woman in her twenties or thirties in good health. Input material: memory CD8+ T cells sorted from blood. The subset here: CD45RO+ cells pooled with CCR7-negative TemRA cells. The chain combines TRBV6-6 with TRBJ1-2, with TRBD1 matching over 7 bases. CDR3 nucleotides: TGTGCCAGCAGTCCAACAGGGGCTGGCTACACCTTC. Encoded protein: CASSPTGAGYTF.